The clone carrying this T cell receptor beta chain was detected only once. Sequencing was performed with immunoSEQ multiplex PCR; in TCRdb, only in-frame clones are kept and a portion is missing. The sample records roughly 81,000 clones, 97% being singletons. Germline V lookup: CDR1 MDHEN, CDR2 SYDVKM. There are 14 residues in the CDR3. This sample is drawn from a study of technical replicates of blood from several donors. Specimen: T cells isolated from PBMCs. This chain connects TRBV28 to TRBJ2-6; D is possibly TRBD2 (5 bases). This sequence was found in a human donor in good health. The CDR3 DNA sequence: TGTGCTACCTTAGAGGGCTCTGGGGCCAACGTCCTGACTTTC. Translation: CATLEGSGANVLTF.